The clone carrying this T cell receptor (beta chain) appeared a single time. The sample belongs to a study of T cell changes during pregnancy in multiple sclerosis. Germline CDR1 SGHTA, CDR2 FQGNSA. The CDR3 sequence is 15 residues long. V shed 5 bases, J shed 4 bases, and the junction held 3 bases outside the gene matches. The protocol was immunoSEQ multiplex PCR, while the TCRdb copy is restricted to in-frame clones and leaves out a portion. This sample has about 70,000 clones, with 92% found just once. The receptor was isolated from a female donor with multiple sclerosis, enrolled in a pregnancy study. J is TRBJ2-1 and V is TRBV7-2; 12 nucleotides align to TRBD2. The sequencing here drew on CD4+ T cells from peripheral blood mononuclear cells, taken after pregnancy. CDR3 sequence: CASSQGLAGYNEQFF. Here the CDR3 DNA reads TGTGCCAGCAGCCAAGGACTAGCGGGGTACAATGAGCAGTTCTTC. Together with reference TRBV7-2 and TRBJ2-1, the CDR3 gives the full variable domain: GAGVSQSPSNKVTEKGKDVELRCDPISGHTALYWYRQSLGQGLEFLIYFQGNSAPDKSGLPSDRFSAERTGGSVSTLTIQRTQQEDSAVYLCASSQGLAGYNEQFFGPGTRLTVL.